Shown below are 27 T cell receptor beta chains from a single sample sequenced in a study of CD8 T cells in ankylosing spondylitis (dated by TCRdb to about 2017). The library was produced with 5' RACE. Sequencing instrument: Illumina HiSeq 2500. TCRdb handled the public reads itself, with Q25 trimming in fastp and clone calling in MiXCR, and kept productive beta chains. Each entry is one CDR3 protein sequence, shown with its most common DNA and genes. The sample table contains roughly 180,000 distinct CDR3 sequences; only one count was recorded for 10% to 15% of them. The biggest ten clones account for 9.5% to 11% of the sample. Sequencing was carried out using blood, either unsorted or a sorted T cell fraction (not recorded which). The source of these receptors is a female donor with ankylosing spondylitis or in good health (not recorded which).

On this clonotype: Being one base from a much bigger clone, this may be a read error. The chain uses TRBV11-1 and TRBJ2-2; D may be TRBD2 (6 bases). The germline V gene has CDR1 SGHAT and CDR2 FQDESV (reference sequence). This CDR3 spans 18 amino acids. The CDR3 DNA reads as TGTGCCAGCAGCTTAACGGAGGGTTTGAAATCGAACACCGGGGCGCTGTTTTTT. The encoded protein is CASSLTEGLKSNTGALFF.

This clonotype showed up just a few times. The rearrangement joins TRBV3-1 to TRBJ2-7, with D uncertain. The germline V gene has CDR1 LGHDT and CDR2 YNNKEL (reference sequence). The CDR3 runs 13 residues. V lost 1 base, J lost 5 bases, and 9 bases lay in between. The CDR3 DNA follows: TGTGCCAGCAGCCAAGGCACCAAGGACGAGCAGTACTTC. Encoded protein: CASSQGTKDEQYF.

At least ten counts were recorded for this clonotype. CDR3 DNA sequence: TGCGCCAGCAGCTCAACCGGGGGTACTGGAAACACCATATATTTT. It is translated as CASSSTGGTGNTIYF. The V and J genes are TRBV5-1 and TRBJ1-3; D is perhaps TRBD1 (5 bases). The germline V gene has CDR1 SGHRS and CDR2 YFSETQ. Trimming left V 3 bases short and J 2 bases short, with 12 bases between. This CDR3 spans 15 amino acids.

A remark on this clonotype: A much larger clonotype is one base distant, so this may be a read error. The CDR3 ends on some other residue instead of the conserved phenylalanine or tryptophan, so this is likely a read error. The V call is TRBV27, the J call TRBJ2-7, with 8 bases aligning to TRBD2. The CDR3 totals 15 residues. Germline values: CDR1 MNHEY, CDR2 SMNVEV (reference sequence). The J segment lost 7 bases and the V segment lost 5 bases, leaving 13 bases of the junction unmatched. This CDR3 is CASSPRLAGTKEQYS. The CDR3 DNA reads TGTGCCAGCAGTCCGCGCCTAGCGGGCACAAAAGAGCAGTACTCC.

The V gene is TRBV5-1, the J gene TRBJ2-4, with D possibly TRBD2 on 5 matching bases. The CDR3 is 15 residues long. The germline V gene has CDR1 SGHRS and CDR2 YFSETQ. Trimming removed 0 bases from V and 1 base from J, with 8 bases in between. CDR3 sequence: CASSLGGAAKNIQYF. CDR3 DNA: TGCGCCAGCAGCTTGGGGGGAGCGGCCAAAAACATTCAGTACTTC.

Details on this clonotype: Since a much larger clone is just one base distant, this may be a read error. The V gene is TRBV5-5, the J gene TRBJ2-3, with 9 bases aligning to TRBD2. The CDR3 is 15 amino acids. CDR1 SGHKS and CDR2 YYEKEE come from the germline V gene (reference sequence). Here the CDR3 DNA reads TGTGCCAGCAGCTTTAGCCTAGCGGGGACAGATATGCAGTATTTT. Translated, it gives CASSFSLAGTDMQYF.

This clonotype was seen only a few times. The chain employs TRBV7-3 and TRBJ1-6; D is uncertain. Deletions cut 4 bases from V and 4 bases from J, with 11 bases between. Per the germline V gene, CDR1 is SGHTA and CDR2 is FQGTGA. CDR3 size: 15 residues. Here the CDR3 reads CASSSSRSYNSPLHF. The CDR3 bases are TGTGCCAGCAGCTCCTCCCGGTCGTATAATTCACCCCTCCACTTT.

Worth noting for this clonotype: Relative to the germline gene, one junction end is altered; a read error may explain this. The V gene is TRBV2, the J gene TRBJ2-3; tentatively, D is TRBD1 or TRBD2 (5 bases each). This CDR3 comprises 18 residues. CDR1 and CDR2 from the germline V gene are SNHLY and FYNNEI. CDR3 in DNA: TGTGCCTGCAGTCCTAAAGGGTGGGGCGGAGGTGGGGCAGATACGCAGTATTTT. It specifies CACSPKGWGGGGADTQYF.

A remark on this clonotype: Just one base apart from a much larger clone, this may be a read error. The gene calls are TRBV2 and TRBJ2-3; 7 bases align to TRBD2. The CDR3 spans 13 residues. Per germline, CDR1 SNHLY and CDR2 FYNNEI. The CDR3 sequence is CASGRESTDRQYF. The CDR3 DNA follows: TGTGCCAGCGGGAGGGAAAGCACAGATAGGCAGTATTTT.

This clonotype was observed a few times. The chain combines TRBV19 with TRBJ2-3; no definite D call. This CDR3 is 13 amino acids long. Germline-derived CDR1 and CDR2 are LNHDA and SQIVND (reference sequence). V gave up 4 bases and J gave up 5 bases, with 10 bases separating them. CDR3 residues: CASSSLEQDTQYF. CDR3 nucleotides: TGTGCCAGTAGTAGTCTGGAGCAAGATACGCAGTATTTT.

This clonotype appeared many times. The CDR3 DNA is TGTGCCAGCAGCCCCCGGCGTGGTACCGGGGAGCTGTTTTTT. Translated, it gives CASSPRRGTGELFF. The chain joins TRBV11-3 to TRBJ2-2; no definite D call. V was cut by 5 bases and J by 5 bases, with 12 bases left in between. Germline V lookup: CDR1 SGHNT, CDR2 YENEEA. This CDR3 spans 14 amino acids.

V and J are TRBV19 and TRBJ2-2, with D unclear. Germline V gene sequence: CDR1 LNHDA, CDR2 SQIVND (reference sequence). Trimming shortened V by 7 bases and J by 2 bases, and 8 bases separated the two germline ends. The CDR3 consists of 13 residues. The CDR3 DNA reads TGTGCCAGTACGGCCGTAAACACCGGGGAGCTGTTTTTT. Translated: CASTAVNTGELFF.

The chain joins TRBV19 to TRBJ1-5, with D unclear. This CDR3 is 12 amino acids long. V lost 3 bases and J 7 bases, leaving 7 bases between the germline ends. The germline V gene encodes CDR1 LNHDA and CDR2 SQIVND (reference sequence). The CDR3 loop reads CASSIGTQPQHF. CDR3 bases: TGTGCCAGTAGTATTGGTACCCAGCCCCAGCATTTT. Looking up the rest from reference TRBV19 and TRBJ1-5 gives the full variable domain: DGGITQSPKYLFRKEGQNVTLSCEQNLNHDAMYWYRQDPGQGLRLIYYSQIVNDFQKGDIAEGYSVSREKKESFPLTVTSAQKNPTAFYLCASSIGTQPQHFGDGTRLSIL.

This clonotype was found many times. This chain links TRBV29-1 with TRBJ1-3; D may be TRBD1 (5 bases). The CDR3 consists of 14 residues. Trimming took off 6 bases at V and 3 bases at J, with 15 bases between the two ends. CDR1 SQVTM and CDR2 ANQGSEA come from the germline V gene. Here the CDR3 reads CSVLPIGGGNTIYF. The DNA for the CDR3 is TGCAGCGTCTTACCAATCGGGGGTGGAAACACCATATATTTT.

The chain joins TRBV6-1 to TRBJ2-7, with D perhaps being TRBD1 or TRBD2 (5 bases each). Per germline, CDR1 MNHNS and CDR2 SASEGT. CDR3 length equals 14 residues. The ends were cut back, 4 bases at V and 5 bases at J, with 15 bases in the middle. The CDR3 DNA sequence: TGTGCCAGCAGTGTTCGGGGCTCCCTCAACGAGCAGTACTTC. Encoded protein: CASSVRGSLNEQYF.

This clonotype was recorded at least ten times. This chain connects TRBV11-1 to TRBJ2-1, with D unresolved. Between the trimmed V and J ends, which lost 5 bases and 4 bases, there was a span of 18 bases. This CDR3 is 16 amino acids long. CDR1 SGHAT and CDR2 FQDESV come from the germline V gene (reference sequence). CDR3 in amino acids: CASSPAEGLLYNEQFF. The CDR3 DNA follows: TGTGCCAGCAGCCCTGCTGAAGGGCTATTATACAATGAGCAGTTCTTC.

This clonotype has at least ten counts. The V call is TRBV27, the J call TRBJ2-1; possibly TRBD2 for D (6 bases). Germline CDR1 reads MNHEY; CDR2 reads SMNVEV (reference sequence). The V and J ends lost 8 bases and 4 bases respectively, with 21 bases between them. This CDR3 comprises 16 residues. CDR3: CASARSGGPTYNEQFF. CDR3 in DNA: TGTGCCAGCGCCCGCTCAGGAGGGCCAACTTACAATGAGCAGTTCTTC.

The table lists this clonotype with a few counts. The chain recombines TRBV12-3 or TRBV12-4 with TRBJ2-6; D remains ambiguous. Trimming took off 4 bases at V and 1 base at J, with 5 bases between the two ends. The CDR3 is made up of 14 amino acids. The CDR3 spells CASSSTSGANVLTF. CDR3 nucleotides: TGTGCCAGCAGTTCCACGTCTGGGGCCAACGTCCTGACTTTC.

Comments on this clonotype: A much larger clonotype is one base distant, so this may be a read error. The DNA for the CDR3 is TGCACCAGCAGTTACGGGACAGGGGACCACTACGAGCAGTACTTC. This encodes CTSSYGTGDHYEQYF. V and J are TRBV4-3 and TRBJ2-7; TRBD1 matches 10 bases. The CDR3 runs 15 residues. Germline V gene lookup returns CDR1 LGHNA and CDR2 YSLEER.

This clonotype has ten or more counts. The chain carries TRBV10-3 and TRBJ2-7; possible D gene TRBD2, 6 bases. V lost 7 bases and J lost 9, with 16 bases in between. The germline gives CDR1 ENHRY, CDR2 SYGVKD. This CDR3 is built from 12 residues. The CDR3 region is CAIKAPGGWQYF. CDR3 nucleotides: TGTGCCATCAAGGCCCCTGGGGGGTGGCAGTACTTC.

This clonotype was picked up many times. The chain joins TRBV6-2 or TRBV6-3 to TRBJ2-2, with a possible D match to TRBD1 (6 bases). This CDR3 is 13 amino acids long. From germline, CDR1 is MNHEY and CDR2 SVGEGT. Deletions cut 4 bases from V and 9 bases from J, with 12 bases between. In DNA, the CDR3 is TGTGCCAGCAGTTCAAACAGGGCTCGGGAGCTGTTTTTT. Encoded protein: CASSSNRARELFF.

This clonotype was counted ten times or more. CDR3 coding DNA: TGTGCCAGCAGTCCCCCCACTAGCGGCCGGGGCAATGAGCAGTTCTTC. It encodes CASSPPTSGRGNEQFF. The rearrangement joins TRBV6-2 or TRBV6-3 to TRBJ2-1, with TRBD2 identical over 8 bases. The CDR3 totals 16 residues. The germline V gene encodes CDR1 MNHEY and CDR2 SVGEGT. After removal of 5 bases from V and 6 bases from J, the junction contained 12 bases not matched to a gene.

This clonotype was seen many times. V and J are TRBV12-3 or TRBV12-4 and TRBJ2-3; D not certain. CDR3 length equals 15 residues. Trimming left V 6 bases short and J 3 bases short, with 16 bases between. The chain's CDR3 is CASSATNLGTDTQYF. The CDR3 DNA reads TGTGCCAGCAGCGCCACAAATCTTGGGACAGATACGCAGTATTTT.

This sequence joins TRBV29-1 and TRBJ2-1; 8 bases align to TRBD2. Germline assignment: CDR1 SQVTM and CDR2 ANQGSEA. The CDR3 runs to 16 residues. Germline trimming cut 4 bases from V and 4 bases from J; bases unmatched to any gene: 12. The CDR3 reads CSVGREGLLLYNEQFF. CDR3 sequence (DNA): TGCAGCGTTGGCCGGGAGGGCCTCCTACTGTACAATGAGCAGTTCTTC.

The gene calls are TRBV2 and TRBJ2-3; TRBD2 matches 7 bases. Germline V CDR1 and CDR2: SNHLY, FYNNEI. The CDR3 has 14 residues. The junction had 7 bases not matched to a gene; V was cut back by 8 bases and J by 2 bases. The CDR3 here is CASFSSGLTDTQYF. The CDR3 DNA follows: TGTGCCAGCTTTTCTAGCGGCCTCACAGATACGCAGTATTTT.

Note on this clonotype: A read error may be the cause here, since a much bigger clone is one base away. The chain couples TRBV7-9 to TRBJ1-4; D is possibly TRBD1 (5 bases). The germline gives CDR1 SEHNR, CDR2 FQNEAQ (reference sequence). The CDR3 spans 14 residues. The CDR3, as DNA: TGTACCAGCAGCGTTCGGGGGATCGGTGGAAAACTGTTTTTT. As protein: CTSSVRGIGGKLFF.

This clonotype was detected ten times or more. CDR3 nucleotides: TGTGCCAGCAGTTCGGGACCAGGAGGCTACACCTTC. The encoded protein is CASSSGPGGYTF. V usage is TRBV27 and J usage is TRBJ1-2; TRBD1 might be the D (5 bases). This CDR3 is 12 amino acids long. Between the trimmed V and J ends, which lost 4 bases and 8 bases, there was a span of 11 bases. Germline V lookup: CDR1 MNHEY, CDR2 SMNVEV (reference sequence).